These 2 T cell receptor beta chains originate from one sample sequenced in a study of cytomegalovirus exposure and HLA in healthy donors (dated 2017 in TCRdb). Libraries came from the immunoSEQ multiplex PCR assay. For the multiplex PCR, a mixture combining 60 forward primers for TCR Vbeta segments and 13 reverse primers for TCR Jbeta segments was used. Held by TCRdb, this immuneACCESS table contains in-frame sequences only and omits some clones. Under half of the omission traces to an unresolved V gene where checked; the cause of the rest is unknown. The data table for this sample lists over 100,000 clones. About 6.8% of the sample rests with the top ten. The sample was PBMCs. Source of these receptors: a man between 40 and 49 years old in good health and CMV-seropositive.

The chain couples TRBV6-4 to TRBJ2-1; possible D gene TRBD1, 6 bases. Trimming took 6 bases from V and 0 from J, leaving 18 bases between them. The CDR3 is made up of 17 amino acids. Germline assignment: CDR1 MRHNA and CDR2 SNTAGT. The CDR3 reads CASSFRPDSNSYNEQFF. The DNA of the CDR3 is TGTGCCAGCAGCTTTCGCCCGGACAGTAACTCCTACAATGAGCAGTTCTTC.

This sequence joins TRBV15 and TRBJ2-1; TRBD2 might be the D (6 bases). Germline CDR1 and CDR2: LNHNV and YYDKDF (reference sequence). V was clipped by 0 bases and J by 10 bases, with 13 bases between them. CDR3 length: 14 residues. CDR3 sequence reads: CATSRDSGGSEQFF. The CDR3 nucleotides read TGTGCCACCAGCAGAGACTCCGGAGGGAGCGAGCAGTTCTTC.